This T cell receptor (beta chain) originates from a study of blood T cell repertoires in COVID-19. Background on the study: Samples came from the United States, Italy and Spain, spanning acute and convalescent COVID-19.

Germline lookup yields CDR1 SEHNR and CDR2 FQNEAQ (reference sequence). The length of the CDR3 is 14 residues. Losses at the gene ends were 2 bases for V and 4 bases for J; bases not matched to a gene: 3. Methods used by the authors: Amplification from reference gene primers served as the basis for estimated nucleated cell counts. Only in-frame clones appear in the TCRdb table, and some are missing; sequencing was by immunoSEQ multiplex PCR. V and J calls plus clone size are reproduced from that table; the DNA served to infer D and trimming. The data hold 95,000 to 100,000 clones, with roughly 86% observed a single time. This clone was observed a single time.

The TCR sequence derives from a woman in her twenties or thirties with acute or convalescent COVID-19. V is TRBV7-9 and J is TRBJ1-2; 8 nucleotides agree with TRBD1. The sequencing input was peripheral blood. The CDR3 spells CASSLLGQGYGYTF. The CDR3 DNA is TGTGCCAGCAGCTTACTTGGACAGGGCTATGGCTACACCTTC.